This TCR beta chain emerged from a study of blood T cell repertoires in COVID-19. Between the trimmed V and J ends, which lost 0 bases and 8 bases, there was a span of 13 bases. Germline values: CDR1 MGHRA, CDR2 YSYEKL. The CDR3 consists of 15 residues. Some clones are missing from TCRdb's copy, which holds only in-frame ones; the method was immunoSEQ multiplex PCR. The sample contains about 170,000 clones, approximately 80% of which appear only once. Recruited during active infection, patients (from Seattle) were subsequently followed longitudinally. Material: peripheral blood. The receptor was derived from a woman aged 70-85 years with COVID-19, enrolled during active disease. The chain links TRBV4-1 to TRBJ1-4, with TRBD1 as a possible D gene (5 bases). The chain's CDR3 is CASSQEGRGLEKLFF. In DNA form, the CDR3 reads TGCGCCAGCAGCCAAGAGGGACGGGGACTAGAAAAACTGTTTTTT.